This TCR beta chain was observed in a study of T cell repertoires in cytomegalovirus infection. On the study more broadly: Through public TCR beta signatures, both CMV infection and matching HLA type were indicated.

TCRdb reanalysed the reads using MiXCR and keeps one entry per CDR3 protein. The data show approximately 1,000,000 distinct CDR3 sequences, roughly a third seen once. Study-wide results and caveats: There were HLA-C-restricted CMV-specific TCR beta clonotypes dominating the ex vivo response. The cumulative frequency of public TCR beta families identified carriers of CMV plus the relevant HLA.

Of note for this clonotype: Its antigen is still unknown.

Deletions cut 6 bases from V and 1 base from J, with 9 bases between. The CDR3 covers 13 residues. The germline CDR1 and CDR2 sequences are MNHEY and SMNVEV (reference sequence). This chain links TRBV27 with TRBJ1-1; no clear D gene. This specimen consisted of cultured CD8+ T cells from PBMCs, obtained from culture after CMV antigen stimulation. This TCR was sampled from a human donor in good health (CMV status not recorded). Some clones in this sample may be carry-over from other donors' samples. CDR3 amino acids: CASRVHPNTEAFF. The CDR3 DNA reads as TGTGCCAGCAGAGTCCACCCGAACACTGAAGCTTTCTTT.